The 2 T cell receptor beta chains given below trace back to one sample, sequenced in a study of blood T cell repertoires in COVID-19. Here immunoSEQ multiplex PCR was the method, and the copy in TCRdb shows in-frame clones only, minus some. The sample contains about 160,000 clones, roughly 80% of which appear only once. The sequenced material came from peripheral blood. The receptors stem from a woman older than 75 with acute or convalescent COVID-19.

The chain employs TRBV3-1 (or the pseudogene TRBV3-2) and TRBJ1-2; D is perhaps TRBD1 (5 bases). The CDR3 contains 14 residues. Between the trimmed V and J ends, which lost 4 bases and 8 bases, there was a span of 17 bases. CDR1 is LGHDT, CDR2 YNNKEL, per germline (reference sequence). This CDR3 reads CASSPAGSGHGYTF. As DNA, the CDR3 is TGTGCCAGCAGCCCGGCAGGGTCCGGTCACGGCTACACCTTC.

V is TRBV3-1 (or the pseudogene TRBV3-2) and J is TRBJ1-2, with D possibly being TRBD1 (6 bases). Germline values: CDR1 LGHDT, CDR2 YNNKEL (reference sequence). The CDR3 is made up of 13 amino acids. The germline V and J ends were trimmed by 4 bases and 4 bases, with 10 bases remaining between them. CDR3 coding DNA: TGTGCCAGCAGCCGGACAGATCGCTATGGCTACACCTTC. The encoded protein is CASSRTDRYGYTF.